A single sample is the source of the 23 T cell receptor beta chains below, sequenced in a study of T-cell memory formation after mild COVID-19. From the 5' RACE reads, TCRdb called clonotypes with MiXCR, one entry per CDR3 protein. The sample includes tens of thousands of distinct CDR3 sequences, 13% of them seen just once. The sample consisted of PBMCs or a T cell subset sorted from them (not recorded which). Receptors originate from an adult woman who had mild COVID-19 (a few samples of this study predate the infection). Cell type and time point are not known.

This clonotype was found many times. The V call is TRBV7-8, the J call TRBJ2-1; D gene uncertain. CDR1 SGHVS and CDR2 FQNEAQ come from the germline V gene. V shed 8 bases and J shed 2 bases, with 7 bases lying between them. The CDR3 contains 12 residues. Written as DNA, the CDR3 is TGTGCCAGCTATTCCACCTACAATGAGCAGTTCTTC. The encoded protein is CASYSTYNEQFF.

This clonotype appeared a few times. J is TRBJ2-7 and V is TRBV4-1; D may be TRBD1 (5 bases). Germline values: CDR1 MGHRA, CDR2 YSYEKL. The CDR3 covers 14 residues. V lost 4 bases, J lost 2 bases, and 12 bases lay in between. CDR3: CASSPSLGAYEQYF. The DNA of the CDR3 is TGCGCCAGCAGCCCCTCATTAGGGGCCTACGAGCAGTACTTC.

There are a few counts of this clonotype. The J gene is TRBJ2-7, the V gene TRBV24-1; 8 bases map to TRBD1. Germline CDR1 and CDR2: KGHDR and SFDVKD. The CDR3 is made up of 14 amino acids. V gave up 5 bases and J gave up 5 bases; unmatched junction bases: 7. CDR3 residues: CATSATGGGDEQYF. Written as DNA, the CDR3 is TGTGCCACCAGTGCCACAGGGGGAGGCGACGAGCAGTACTTC.

This rearrangement joins TRBV12-3 or TRBV12-4 to TRBJ2-3; 10 bases match TRBD2. CDR3 length: 18 amino acids. The V gene end was trimmed by 6 bases and the J gene end by 6 bases; junction bases not matched to a gene: 18. CDR3 in DNA: TGTGCCAGCAGCTACTATTCTCTTCTAGCGGGGGCTTCGGATACGCAGTATTTT. As protein: CASSYYSLLAGASDTQYF.

In this sample, this clonotype turned up a few times. This chain connects TRBV7-9 to TRBJ2-1; 9 nucleotides agree with TRBD1. The CDR3 contains 14 residues. The V gene's germline CDR1 is SEHNR and CDR2 FQNEAQ (reference sequence). V lost 3 bases, J lost 5 bases, and 2 bases stayed unmatched. The DNA for the CDR3 is TGTGCCAGCAGCTTCGGGACAGGGAACAATGAGCAGTTCTTC. It yields the protein CASSFGTGNNEQFF. The variable domain in full, completed from reference TRBV7-9 and TRBJ2-1, reads DTGVSQNPRHKITKRGQNVTFRCDPISEHNRLYWYRQTLGQGPEFLTYFQNEAQLEKSRLLSDRFSAERPKGSFSTLEIQRTEQGDSAMYLCASSFGTGNNEQFFGPGTRLTVL.

There are many counts of this clonotype. V gene TRBV6-1 combines with J gene TRBJ1-1; 8 bases are a match to TRBD1. From germline, CDR1 is MNHNS and CDR2 SASEGT. With 1 base clipped from V and 6 bases from J, the junction kept 7 bases outside the gene matches. This CDR3 is built from 15 residues. CDR3 amino acids: CASSEDSGGVAEAFF. The CDR3 DNA sequence: TGTGCCAGCAGTGAAGATTCAGGGGGCGTAGCTGAAGCTTTCTTT.

Worth noting for this clonotype: Since a much larger clone is just one base distant, this may be a read error. The rearrangement links TRBV7-9 to TRBJ2-5; 7 bases agree with TRBD2. J gave up 0 bases and V 1 base, and 11 bases lay outside the gene matches. CDR1 and CDR2 (germline): SEHNR, FQNEAQ (reference sequence). The CDR3 runs 18 residues. CDR3: CASSLDGLEGPNQETQYF. In nucleotides, the CDR3 is TGTGCCAGCAGCTTAGATGGACTAGAGGGACCGAACCAAGAGACCCAGTACTTC.

This clonotype has a handful of counts. V usage is TRBV3-2 and J usage is TRBJ2-7; the D call of TRBD1 is as the table states it, not checked on the DNA. TRBV3-2 counts as a pseudogene. The CDR3 contains 15 residues. CDR3 nucleotides: TGTGCCAGCAGCCAAGACCGGGACGTTACCTACGAGCAGTACTTC. As protein: CASSQDRDVTYEQYF.

This clonotype has a handful of counts. The chain has TRBV27 and TRBJ2-7; D call uncertain. CDR3 length: 13 amino acids. Trimming took off 3 bases at V and 2 bases at J, with 8 bases between the two ends. Germline V lookup: CDR1 MNHEY, CDR2 SMNVEV (reference sequence). CDR3 DNA sequence: TGTGCCAGCAGTTTCGACATTGCCTACGAGCAGTACTTC. Residues: CASSFDIAYEQYF.

This clonotype occurred a few times. The gene calls are TRBV6-1 and TRBJ2-5; perhaps TRBD1 as D (6 bases). The CDR3 has 15 amino acids. Trimming removed 4 bases from V and 1 base from J, with 13 bases in between. CDR1 is MNHNS, CDR2 SASEGT, per germline. The CDR3 DNA is TGTGCCAGCAGTGTAACAACAGGGCTCCAAGAGACCCAGTACTTC. Translating gives CASSVTTGLQETQYF.

This clonotype came up a few times. The V call is TRBV7-9, the J call TRBJ2-7; maybe TRBD1 (6 bases). Germline values: CDR1 SEHNR, CDR2 FQNEAQ (reference sequence). The ends were cut back, 5 bases at V and 3 bases at J, with 14 bases in the middle. This CDR3 is built from 14 residues. CDR3 bases: TGTGCCAGCAGCCCCAGACGGACAGACTACGAGCAGTACTTC. This translates into CASSPRRTDYEQYF. Variable domain in full (rest from reference TRBV7-9 and TRBJ2-7): DTGVSQNPRHKITKRGQNVTFRCDPISEHNRLYWYRQTLGQGPEFLTYFQNEAQLEKSRLLSDRFSAERPKGSFSTLEIQRTEQGDSAMYLCASSPRRTDYEQYFGPGTRLTVT.

This clonotype has a count of ten or more. The CDR3 nucleotides read TGCGCCAGCAGCTTGGAGGGGACATCGAGCTCCTACGAGCAGTACTTC. Its protein product is CASSLEGTSSSYEQYF. The rearrangement joins TRBV5-1 to TRBJ2-7, with D possibly being TRBD1 (6 bases). Trimming removed 0 bases from V and 0 bases from J, with 13 bases in between. The CDR3 length is 16 residues. In germline, CDR1 is SGHRS, CDR2 YFSETQ.

This clonotype was observed a handful of times. The chain uses TRBV9 and TRBJ2-3; 7 bases line up with TRBD1. This CDR3 spans 15 amino acids. Germline CDR1 reads SGDLS; CDR2 reads YYNGEE. With 3 bases clipped from V and 0 bases from J, the junction kept 4 bases outside the gene matches. The CDR3 spells CASSGTGDSTDTQYF. CDR3 coding DNA: TGTGCCAGCAGCGGTACAGGGGATAGCACAGATACGCAGTATTTT.

This clonotype was found once. The genes are TRBV10-3 and TRBJ2-5; possibly TRBD2 for D (6 bases). CDR1 and CDR2 from the germline V gene are ENHRY and SYGVKD. The CDR3 totals 15 residues. Trimming removed 0 bases at V and 1 base at J, with 9 bases between. The CDR3 DNA sequence: TGTGCCATCAGTGAGTCCGCGGGGAGCCAAGAGACCCAGTACTTC. It encodes CAISESAGSQETQYF.

The CDR3 DNA reads TGTGCCTGTGACAGGCTGAACACTGAAGCTTTCTTT. It encodes CACDRLNTEAFF. The chain joins TRBV30 to TRBJ1-1; D might be TRBD1 (6 bases). With 6 bases removed from V and 0 bases from J, the gap between germline ends came to 8 bases. CDR3 length: 12 amino acids. Germline CDR1 and CDR2: GTSNPN and SVGIG (reference sequence).

The gene calls are TRBV24-1 and TRBJ1-1, with TRBD1 matching over 8 bases. V shed 8 bases, J shed 8 bases, and the junction held 6 bases outside the gene matches. CDR1 is KGHDR, CDR2 SFDVKD, per germline. The CDR3 is 12 residues long. CDR3 protein: CATTRGQGEAFF. The CDR3 nucleotides read TGTGCCACCACTAGAGGACAGGGCGAAGCTTTCTTT.

This clonotype was counted between two and nine times. This sequence joins TRBV12-3 or TRBV12-4 and TRBJ1-1; 9 bases are shared with TRBD1. The ends lost 5 bases at V and 5 bases at J; junction bases unmatched: 6. The CDR3 has 14 residues. For the CDR3, the DNA is TGTGCCAGCAGTCAGGGACAGGGCAGTACTGAAGCTTTCTTT. Its protein is CASSQGQGSTEAFF.

This clonotype has a handful of counts. J is TRBJ1-1 and V is TRBV10-3, with TRBD1 matching over 7 bases. The J segment lost 6 bases and the V segment lost 3 bases, leaving 4 bases of the junction unmatched. CDR1 is ENHRY and CDR2 is SYGVKD in the germline V gene. This CDR3 spans 13 amino acids. This CDR3 is CAISDQDRAEAFF. CDR3 nucleotides: TGTGCCATCAGTGACCAAGACAGGGCTGAAGCTTTCTTT.

This clonotype was found a few times. The rearrangement links TRBV2 to TRBJ2-3, with 8 bases fitting TRBD2. V was pared by 9 bases and J by 4 bases, with 6 bases of the junction left unmatched. The germline CDR1 and CDR2 sequences are SNHLY and FYNNEI. The CDR3 is made up of 13 amino acids. The DNA of the CDR3 is TGTGCCAGTCGAGCGGGAGTCCCAGATACGCAGTATTTT. Protein product: CASRAGVPDTQYF.

This clonotype was picked up a small number of times. This chain links TRBV7-8 with TRBJ1-5; tentative D call: TRBD1 (5 bases). V was cut by 2 bases and J by 6 bases, with 20 bases left in between. This CDR3 is built from 17 residues. Per germline, CDR1 SGHVS and CDR2 FQNEAQ. CDR3 sequence: CASSLKLDTPRGQPQHF. In DNA form, the CDR3 reads TGTGCCAGCAGCTTAAAACTGGACACACCGCGCGGTCAGCCCCAGCATTTT.

The V call is TRBV4-2, the J call TRBJ2-6, with 7 bases aligning to TRBD1. The ends lost 8 bases at V and 3 bases at J; junction bases unmatched: 16. Germline values: CDR1 LGHNA, CDR2 YNFKEQ. CDR3 size: 18 residues. The CDR3 region is CASAAGTVVMYGANVLTF. CDR3 bases: TGTGCCAGCGCTGCCGGGACAGTCGTTATGTATGGGGCCAACGTCCTGACTTTC.

This clonotype was seen more than once but under ten times. The chain couples TRBV15 to TRBJ2-3; 8 bases line up with TRBD2. This CDR3 contains 15 residues. Germline V gene lookup returns CDR1 LNHNV and CDR2 YYDKDF (reference sequence). The junction had 4 bases not matched to a gene; V was cut back by 0 bases and J by 5 bases. The CDR3 coding sequence is TGTGCCACCAGCAGAGATCGGGCGGGAGGAGATACGCAGTATTTT. It encodes CATSRDRAGGDTQYF.

This clonotype was seen a few times. The chain recombines TRBV7-2 with TRBJ2-7, with 9 bases matching TRBD2. CDR3 length equals 15 residues. CDR1 SGHTA and CDR2 FQGNSA come from the germline V gene. The ends lost 1 base at V and 2 bases at J; junction bases unmatched: 3. The CDR3 is CASSLGLAVTYEQYF. CDR3 nucleotides: TGTGCCAGCAGCTTAGGACTAGCGGTAACCTACGAGCAGTACTTC.